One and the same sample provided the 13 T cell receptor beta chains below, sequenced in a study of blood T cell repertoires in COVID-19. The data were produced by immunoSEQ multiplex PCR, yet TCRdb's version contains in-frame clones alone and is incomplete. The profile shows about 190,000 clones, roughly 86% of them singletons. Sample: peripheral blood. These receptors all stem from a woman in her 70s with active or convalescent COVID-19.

The CDR3 DNA reads TGTGCCAGCACGGTGCATGACAATCAGCCCCAGCATTTT. It translates to CASTVHDNQPQHF. The V call is TRBV6-5, the J call TRBJ1-5, with D hard to call. V lost 7 bases, J lost 3 bases, and 10 bases lay in between. CDR1 and CDR2 (germline): MNHEY, SVGAGI. The CDR3 contains 13 residues.

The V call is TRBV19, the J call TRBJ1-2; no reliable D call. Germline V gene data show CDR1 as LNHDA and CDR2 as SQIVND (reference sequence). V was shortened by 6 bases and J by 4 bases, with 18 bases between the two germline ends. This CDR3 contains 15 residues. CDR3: CASSPREAYSYGYTF. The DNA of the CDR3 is TGTGCCAGTAGCCCTAGGGAGGCTTATAGCTATGGCTACACCTTC.

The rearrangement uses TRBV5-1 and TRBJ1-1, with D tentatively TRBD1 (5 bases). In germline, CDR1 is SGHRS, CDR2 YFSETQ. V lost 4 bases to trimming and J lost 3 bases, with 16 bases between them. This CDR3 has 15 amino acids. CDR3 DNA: TGCGCCAGCAGCCCTACGGGGGTGTCGGACACTGAAGCTTTCTTT. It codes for CASSPTGVSDTEAFF.

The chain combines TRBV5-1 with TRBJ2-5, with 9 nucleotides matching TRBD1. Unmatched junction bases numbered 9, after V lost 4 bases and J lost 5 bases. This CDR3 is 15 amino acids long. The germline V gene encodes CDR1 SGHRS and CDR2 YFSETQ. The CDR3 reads CASSRQGTGRETQYF. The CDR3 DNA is TGCGCCAGCAGCCGGCAGGGGACAGGGAGGGAGACCCAGTACTTC.

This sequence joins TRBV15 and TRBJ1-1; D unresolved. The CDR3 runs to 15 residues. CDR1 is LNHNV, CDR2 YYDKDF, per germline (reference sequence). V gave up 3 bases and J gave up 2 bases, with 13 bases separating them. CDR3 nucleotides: TGTGCCACCAGCAGGGACCCGGGAGCTAACACTGAAGCTTTCTTT. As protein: CATSRDPGANTEAFF.

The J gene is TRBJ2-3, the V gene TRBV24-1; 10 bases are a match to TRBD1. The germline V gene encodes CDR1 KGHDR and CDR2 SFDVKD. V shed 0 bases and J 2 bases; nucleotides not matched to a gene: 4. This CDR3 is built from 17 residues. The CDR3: CATSDLGTGVSTDTQYF. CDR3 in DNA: TGTGCCACCAGTGATTTGGGGACAGGGGTTTCCACAGATACGCAGTATTTT.

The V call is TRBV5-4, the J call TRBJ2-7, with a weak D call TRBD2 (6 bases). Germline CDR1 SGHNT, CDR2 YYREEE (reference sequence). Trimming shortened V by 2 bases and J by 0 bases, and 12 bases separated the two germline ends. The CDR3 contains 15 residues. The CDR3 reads CASSFGGGHSYEQYF. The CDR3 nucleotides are TGTGCCAGCAGCTTTGGGGGAGGTCACTCCTACGAGCAGTACTTC.

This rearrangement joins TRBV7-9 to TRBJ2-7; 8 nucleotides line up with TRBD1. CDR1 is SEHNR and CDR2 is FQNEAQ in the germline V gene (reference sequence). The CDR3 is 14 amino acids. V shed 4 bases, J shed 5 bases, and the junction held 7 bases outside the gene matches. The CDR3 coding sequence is TGTGCCAGCAGCTCCGGACAGGGTGCAAACGAGCAGTACTTC. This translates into CASSSGQGANEQYF.

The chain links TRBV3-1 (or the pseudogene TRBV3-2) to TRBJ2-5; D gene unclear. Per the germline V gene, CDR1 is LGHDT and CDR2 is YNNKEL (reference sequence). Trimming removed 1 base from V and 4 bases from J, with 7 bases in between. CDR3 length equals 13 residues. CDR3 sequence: CASSQAPRETQYF. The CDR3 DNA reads TGTGCCAGCAGCCAAGCCCCCCGAGAGACCCAGTACTTC.

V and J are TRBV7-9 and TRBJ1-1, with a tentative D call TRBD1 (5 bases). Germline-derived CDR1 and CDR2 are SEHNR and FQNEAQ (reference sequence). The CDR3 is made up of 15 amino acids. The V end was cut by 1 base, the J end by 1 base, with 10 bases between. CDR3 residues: CASSLDPGRNTEAFF. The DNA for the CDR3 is TGTGCCAGCAGCTTAGATCCAGGGCGGAACACTGAAGCTTTCTTT.

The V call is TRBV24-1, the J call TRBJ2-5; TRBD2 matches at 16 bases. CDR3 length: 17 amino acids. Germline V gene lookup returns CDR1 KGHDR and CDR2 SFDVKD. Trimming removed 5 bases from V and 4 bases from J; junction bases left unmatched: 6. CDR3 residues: CATSAGTSGRGGETQYF. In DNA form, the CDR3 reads TGTGCCACCAGTGCCGGGACTAGCGGGAGGGGGGGAGAGACCCAGTACTTC.

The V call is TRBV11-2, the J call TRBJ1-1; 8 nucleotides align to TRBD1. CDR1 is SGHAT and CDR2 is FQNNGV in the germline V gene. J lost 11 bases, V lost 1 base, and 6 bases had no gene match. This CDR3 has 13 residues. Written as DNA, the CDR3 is TGTGCCAGCAGCTTAGCAGGGGGCGTTTACGCTTTCTTT. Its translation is CASSLAGGVYAFF.

CDR3 residues: CASGRGHEQYF. The DNA of the CDR3 is TGTGCCAGCGGTAGGGGGCACGAGCAGTACTTC. V usage is TRBV27 and J usage is TRBJ2-7, with 7 bases matching TRBD1. The CDR3 is 11 amino acids. The V segment lost 8 bases and the J segment 5 bases; nucleotides outside the gene matches: 3. Germline V gives CDR1 MNHEY, CDR2 SMNVEV (reference sequence).